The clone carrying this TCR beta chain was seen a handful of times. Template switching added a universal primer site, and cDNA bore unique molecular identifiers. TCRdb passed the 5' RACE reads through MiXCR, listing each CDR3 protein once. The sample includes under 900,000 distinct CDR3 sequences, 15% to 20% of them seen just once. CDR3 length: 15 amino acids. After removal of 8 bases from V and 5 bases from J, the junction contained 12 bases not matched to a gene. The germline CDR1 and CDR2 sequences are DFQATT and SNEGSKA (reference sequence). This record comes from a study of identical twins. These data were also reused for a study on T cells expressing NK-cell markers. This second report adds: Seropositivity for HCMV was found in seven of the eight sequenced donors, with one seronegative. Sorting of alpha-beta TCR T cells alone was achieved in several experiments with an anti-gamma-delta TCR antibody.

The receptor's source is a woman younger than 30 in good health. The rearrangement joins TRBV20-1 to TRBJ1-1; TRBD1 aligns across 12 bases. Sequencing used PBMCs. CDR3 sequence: CSTEPGQGAVTEAFF. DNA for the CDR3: TGCAGTACGGAGCCGGGACAGGGGGCAGTGACTGAAGCTTTCTTT.